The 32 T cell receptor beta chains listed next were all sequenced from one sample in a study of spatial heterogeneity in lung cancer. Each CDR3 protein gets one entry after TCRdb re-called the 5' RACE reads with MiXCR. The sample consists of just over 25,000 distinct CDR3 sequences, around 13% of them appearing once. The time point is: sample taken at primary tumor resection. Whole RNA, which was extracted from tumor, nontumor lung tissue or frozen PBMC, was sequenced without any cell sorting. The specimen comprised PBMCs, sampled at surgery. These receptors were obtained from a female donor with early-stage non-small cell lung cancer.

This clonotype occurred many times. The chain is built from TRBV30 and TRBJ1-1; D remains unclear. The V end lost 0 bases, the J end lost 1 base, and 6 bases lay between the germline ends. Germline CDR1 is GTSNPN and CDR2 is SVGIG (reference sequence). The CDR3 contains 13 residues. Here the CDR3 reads CAWSVGGNTEAFF. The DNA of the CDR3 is TGTGCCTGGAGTGTAGGTGGGAACACTGAAGCTTTCTTT. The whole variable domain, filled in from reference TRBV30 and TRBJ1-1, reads SQTIHQWPATLVQPVGSPLSLECTVEGTSNPNLYWYRQAAGRGLQLLFYSVGIGQISSEVPQNLSASRPQDRQFILSSKKLLLSDSGFYLCAWSVGGNTEAFFGQGTRLTVV.

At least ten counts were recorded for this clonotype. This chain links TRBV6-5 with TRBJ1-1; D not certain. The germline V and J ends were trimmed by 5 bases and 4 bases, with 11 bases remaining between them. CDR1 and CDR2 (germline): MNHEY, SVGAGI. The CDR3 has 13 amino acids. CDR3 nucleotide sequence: TGTGCCAGCAGTAAAAGCCGGGGCACTGAAGCTTTCTTT. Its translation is CASSKSRGTEAFF.

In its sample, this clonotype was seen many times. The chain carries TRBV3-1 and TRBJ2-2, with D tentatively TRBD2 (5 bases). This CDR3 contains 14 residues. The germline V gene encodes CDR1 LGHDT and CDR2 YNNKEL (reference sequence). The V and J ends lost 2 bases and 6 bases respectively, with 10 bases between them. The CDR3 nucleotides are TGTGCCAGCAGCCAACTCCCCGGGGCCGGGGAGCTGTTTTTT. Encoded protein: CASSQLPGAGELFF. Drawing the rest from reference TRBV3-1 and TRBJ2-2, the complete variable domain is DTAVSQTPKYLVTQMGNDKSIKCEQNLGHDTMYWYKQDSKKFLKIMFSYNNKELIINETVPNRFSPKSPDKAHLNLHINSLELGDSAVYFCASSQLPGAGELFFGEGSRLTVL.

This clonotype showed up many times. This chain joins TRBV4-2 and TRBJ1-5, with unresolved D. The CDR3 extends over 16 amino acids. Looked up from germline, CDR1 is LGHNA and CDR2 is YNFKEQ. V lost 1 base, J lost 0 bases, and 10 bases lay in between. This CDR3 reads CASSQGWRNSNQPQHF. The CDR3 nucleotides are TGTGCCAGCAGCCAAGGATGGAGGAATAGCAATCAGCCCCAGCATTTT.

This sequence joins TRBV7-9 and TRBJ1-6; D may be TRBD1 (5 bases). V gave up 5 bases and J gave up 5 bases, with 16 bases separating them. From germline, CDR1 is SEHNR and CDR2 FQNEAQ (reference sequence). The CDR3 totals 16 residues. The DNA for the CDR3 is TGTGCCAGCAGCCCCCGGAAGGCGGGGGATAATTCACCCCTCCACTTT. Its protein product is CASSPRKAGDNSPLHF.

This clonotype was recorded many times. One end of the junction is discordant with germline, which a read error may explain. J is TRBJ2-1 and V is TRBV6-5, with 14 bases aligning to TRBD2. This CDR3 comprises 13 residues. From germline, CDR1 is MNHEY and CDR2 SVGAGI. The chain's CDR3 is CASRGTSGSFSLF. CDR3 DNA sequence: TGTGCCAGCAGGGGGACTAGCGGGAGTTTTTCGCTCTTC.

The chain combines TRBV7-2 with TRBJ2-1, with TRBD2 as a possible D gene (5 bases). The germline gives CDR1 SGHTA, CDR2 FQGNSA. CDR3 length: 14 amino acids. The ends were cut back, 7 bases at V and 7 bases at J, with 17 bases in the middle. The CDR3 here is CASTSGPGKNEQFF. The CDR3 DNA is TGTGCCAGCACCTCCGGGCCCGGGAAGAATGAGCAGTTCTTC.

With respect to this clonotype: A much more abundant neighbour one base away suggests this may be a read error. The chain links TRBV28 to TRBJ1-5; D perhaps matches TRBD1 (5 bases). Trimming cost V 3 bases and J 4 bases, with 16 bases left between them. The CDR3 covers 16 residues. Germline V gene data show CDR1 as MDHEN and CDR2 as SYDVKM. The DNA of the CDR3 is TGTGCCAGCAGTTTGAGTCTGGGGACGGGAAATCAGCCCCAGCATTTT. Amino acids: CASSLSLGTGNQPQHF.

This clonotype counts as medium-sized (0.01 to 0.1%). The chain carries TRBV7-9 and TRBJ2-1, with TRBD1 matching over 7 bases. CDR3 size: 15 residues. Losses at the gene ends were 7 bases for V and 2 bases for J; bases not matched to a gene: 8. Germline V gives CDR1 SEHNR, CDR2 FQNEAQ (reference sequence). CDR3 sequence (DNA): TGTGCCAGCATCTCGACAGGGAGCCCCTACAATGAGCAGTTCTTC. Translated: CASISTGSPYNEQFF.

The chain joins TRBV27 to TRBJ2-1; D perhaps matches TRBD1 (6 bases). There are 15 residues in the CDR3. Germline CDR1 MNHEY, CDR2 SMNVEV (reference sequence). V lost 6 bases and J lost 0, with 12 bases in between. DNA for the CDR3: TGTGCCAGCAGCGTAACAGGGTCCTCCTACAATGAGCAGTTCTTC. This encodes CASSVTGSSYNEQFF.

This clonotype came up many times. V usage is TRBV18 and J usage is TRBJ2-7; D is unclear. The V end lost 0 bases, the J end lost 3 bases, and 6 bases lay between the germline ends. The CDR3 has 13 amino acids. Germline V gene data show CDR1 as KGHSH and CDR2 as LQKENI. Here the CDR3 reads CASSPPRIYEQYF. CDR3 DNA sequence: TGTGCCAGCTCACCACCCAGGATCTACGAGCAGTACTTC.

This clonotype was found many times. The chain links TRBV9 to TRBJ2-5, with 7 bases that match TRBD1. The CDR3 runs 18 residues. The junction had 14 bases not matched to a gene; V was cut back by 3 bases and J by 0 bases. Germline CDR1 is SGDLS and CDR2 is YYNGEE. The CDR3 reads CASSASSRRQGYQETQYF. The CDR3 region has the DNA TGTGCCAGCAGCGCCAGTAGCAGGCGACAGGGCTACCAAGAGACCCAGTACTTC. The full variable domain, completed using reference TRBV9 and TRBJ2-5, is DSGVTQTPKHLITATGQRVTLRCSPRSGDLSVYWYQQSLDQGLQFLIQYYNGEERAKGNILERFSAQQFPDLHSELNLSSLELGDSALYFCASSASSRRQGYQETQYFGPGTRLLVL.

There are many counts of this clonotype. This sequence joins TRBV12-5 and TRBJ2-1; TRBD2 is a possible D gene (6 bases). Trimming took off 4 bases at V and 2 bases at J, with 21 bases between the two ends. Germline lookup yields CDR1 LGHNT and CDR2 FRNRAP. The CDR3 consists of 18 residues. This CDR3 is CASGSPPGDPRPYNEQFF. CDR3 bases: TGTGCTAGTGGTTCGCCCCCGGGGGACCCCAGGCCCTACAATGAGCAGTTCTTC.

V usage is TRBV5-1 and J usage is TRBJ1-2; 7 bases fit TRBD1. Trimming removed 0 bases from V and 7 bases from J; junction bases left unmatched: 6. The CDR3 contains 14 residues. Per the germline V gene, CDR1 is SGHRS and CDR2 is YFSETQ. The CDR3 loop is CASSLGTGEVGYTF. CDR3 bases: TGCGCCAGCAGCTTGGGGACAGGAGAAGTTGGCTACACCTTC.

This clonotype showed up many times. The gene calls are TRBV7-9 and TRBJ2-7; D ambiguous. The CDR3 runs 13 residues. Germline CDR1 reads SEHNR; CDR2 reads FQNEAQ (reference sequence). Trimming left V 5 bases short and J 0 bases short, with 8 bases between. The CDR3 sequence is CASSPAHSYEQYV. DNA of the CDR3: TGTGCCAGCAGCCCGGCCCACTCCTACGAGCAGTACGTC.

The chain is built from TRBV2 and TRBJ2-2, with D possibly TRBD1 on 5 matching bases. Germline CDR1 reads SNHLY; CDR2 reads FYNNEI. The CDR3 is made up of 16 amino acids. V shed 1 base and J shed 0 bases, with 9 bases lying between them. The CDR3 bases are TGTGCCAGCAGTGAAGAGGCAGGGCCGAACACCGGGGAGCTGTTTTTT. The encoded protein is CASSEEAGPNTGELFF.

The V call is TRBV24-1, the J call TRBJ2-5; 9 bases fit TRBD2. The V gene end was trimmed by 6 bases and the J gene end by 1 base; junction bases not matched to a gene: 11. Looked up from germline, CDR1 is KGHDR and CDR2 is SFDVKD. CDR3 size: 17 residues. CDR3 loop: CATSHSGGSDIQETQYF. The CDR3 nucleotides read TGTGCCACCAGTCACAGCGGGGGGTCTGATATCCAAGAGACCCAGTACTTC.

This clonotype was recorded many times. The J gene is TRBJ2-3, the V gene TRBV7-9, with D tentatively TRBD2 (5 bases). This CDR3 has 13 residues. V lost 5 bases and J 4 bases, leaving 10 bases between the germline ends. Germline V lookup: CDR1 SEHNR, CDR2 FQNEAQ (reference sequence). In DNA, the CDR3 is TGTGCCAGCAGCCCCCGCGGGCCAGATACGCAGTATTTT. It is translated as CASSPRGPDTQYF.

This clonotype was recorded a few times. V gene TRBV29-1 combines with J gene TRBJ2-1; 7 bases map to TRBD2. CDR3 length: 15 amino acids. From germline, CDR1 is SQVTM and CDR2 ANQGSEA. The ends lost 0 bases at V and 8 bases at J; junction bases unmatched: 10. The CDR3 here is CSVEEWETSNYEQFF. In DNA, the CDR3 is TGCAGCGTTGAAGAATGGGAGACTAGCAACTATGAGCAGTTCTTC.

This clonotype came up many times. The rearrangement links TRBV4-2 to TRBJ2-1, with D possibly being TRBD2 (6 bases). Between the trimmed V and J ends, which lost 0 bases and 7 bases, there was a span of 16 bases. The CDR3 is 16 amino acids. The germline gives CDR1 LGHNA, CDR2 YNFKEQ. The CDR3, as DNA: TGTGCCAGCAGCCAAGATCGGACTACCAATGGGAATGAGCAGTTCTTC. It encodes CASSQDRTTNGNEQFF.

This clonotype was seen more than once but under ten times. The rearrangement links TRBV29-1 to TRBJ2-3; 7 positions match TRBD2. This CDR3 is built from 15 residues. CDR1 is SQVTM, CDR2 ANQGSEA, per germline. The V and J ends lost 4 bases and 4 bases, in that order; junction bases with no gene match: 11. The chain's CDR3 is CSVGGGGSGADTQYF. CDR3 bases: TGCAGCGTTGGGGGCGGGGGATCGGGAGCAGATACGCAGTATTTT.

CDR3 sequence reads: CASSLGQQETQYF. The CDR3 coding sequence is TGTGCCAGCAGCTTGGGTCAGCAAGAGACCCAGTACTTC. The gene calls are TRBV5-4 and TRBJ2-5; D is unresolved. V lost 0 bases and J 2 bases, leaving 5 bases between the germline ends. This CDR3 has 13 amino acids. Germline V gives CDR1 SGHNT, CDR2 YYREEE (reference sequence). The variable domain in full, completed from reference TRBV5-4 and TRBJ2-5, reads ETGVTQSPTHLIKTRGQQVTLRCSSQSGHNTVSWYQQALGQGPQFIFQYYREEENGRGNFPPRFSGLQFPNYSSELNVNALELDDSALYLCASSLGQQETQYFGPGTRLLVL.

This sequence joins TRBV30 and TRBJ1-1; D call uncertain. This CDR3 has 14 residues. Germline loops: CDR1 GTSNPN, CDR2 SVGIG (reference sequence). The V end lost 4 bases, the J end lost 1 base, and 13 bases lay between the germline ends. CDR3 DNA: TGTGCCTGGAACCGGCGCGAGAGGAACACTGAAGCTTTCTTT. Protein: CAWNRRERNTEAFF.

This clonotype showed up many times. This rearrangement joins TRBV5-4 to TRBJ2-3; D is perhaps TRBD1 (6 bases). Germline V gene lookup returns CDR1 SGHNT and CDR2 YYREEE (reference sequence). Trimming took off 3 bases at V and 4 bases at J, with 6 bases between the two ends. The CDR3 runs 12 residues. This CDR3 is CASSWTADTQYF. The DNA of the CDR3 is TGTGCCAGCAGCTGGACAGCAGATACGCAGTATTTT.

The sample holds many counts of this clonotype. CDR3 sequence: CASSVTDLYNEQFF. In DNA, the CDR3 is TGTGCCAGCAGCGTTACCGATCTCTACAATGAGCAGTTCTTC. The chain is built from TRBV7-9 and TRBJ2-1; no reliable D call. The CDR3 runs 14 residues. Trimming left V 5 bases short and J 3 bases short, with 11 bases between. CDR1 is SEHNR and CDR2 is FQNEAQ in the germline V gene (reference sequence).

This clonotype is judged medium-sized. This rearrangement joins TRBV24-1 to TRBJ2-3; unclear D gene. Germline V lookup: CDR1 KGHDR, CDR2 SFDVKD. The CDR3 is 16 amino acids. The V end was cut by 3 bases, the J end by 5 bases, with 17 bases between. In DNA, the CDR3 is TGTGCCACCAGTGATGCCCGTCAGGCTAGTGGAGATACGCAGTATTTT. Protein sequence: CATSDARQASGDTQYF.

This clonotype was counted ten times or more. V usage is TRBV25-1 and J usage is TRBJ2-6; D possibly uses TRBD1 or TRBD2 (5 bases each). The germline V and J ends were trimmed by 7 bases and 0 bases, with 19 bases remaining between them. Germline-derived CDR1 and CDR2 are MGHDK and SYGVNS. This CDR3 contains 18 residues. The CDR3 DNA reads TGTGCCAGCAAAGCCCGGGACGGCGCGTTCTCTGGGGCCAACGTCCTGACTTTC. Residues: CASKARDGAFSGANVLTF.

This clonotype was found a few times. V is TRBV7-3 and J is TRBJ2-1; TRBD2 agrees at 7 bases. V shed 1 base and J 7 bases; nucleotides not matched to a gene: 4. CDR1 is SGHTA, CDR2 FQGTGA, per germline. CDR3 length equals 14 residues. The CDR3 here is CASSLNGLENEQFF. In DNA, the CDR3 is TGTGCCAGCAGCTTAAACGGACTAGAAAATGAGCAGTTCTTC.

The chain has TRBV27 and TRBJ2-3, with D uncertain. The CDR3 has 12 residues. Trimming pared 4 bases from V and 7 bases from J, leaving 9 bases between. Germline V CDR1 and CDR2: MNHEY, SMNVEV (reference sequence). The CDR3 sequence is CASSSITNTQYF. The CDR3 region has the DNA TGTGCCAGCAGTTCCATCACGAATACGCAGTATTTT.

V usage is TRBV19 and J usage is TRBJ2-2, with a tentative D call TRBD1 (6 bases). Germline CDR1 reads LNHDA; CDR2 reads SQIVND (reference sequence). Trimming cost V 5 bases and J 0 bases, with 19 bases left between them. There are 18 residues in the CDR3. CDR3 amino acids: CASSSPQTGTPNTGELFF. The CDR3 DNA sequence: TGTGCCAGTAGTTCGCCGCAAACCGGGACACCGAACACCGGGGAGCTGTTTTTT.

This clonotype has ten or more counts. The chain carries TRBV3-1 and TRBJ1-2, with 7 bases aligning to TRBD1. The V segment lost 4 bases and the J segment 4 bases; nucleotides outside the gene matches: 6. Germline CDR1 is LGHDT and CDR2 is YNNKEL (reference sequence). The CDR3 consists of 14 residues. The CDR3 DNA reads TGTGCCAGCAGCCCACCGGGACAGCTCTATGGCTACACCTTC. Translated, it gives CASSPPGQLYGYTF.

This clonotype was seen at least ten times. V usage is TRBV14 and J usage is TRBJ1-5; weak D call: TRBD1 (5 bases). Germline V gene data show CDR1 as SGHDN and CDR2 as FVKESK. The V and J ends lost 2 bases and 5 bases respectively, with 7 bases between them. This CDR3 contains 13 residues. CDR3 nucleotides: TGTGCCAGCAGCCAATCGGGGGATCAGCCCCAGCATTTT. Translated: CASSQSGDQPQHF.